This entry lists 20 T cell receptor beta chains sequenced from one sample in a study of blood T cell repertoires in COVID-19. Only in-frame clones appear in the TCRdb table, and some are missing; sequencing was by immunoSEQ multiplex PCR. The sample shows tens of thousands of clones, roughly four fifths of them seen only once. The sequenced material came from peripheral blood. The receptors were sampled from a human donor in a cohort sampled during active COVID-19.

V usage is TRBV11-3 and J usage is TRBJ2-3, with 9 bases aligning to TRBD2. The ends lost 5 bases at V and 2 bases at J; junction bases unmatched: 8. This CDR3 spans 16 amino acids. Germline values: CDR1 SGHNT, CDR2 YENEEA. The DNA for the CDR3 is TGTGCCAGCAGCCCCCGGCGGGGGGGCTTCACAGATACGCAGTATTTT. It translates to CASSPRRGGFTDTQYF.

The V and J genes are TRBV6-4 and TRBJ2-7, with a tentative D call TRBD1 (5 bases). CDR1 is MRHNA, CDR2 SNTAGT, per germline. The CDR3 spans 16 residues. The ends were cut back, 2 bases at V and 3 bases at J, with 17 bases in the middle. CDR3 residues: CASSDPDTWELYEQYF. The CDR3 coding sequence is TGTGCCAGCAGTGACCCGGACACTTGGGAACTCTACGAGCAGTACTTC.

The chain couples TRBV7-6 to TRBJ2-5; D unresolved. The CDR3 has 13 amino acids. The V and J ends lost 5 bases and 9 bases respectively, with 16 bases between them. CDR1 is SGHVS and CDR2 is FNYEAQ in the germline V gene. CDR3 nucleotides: TGTGCCAGCAGCCCTGGCCCGGTCGAGGCCCAGTACTTC. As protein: CASSPGPVEAQYF.

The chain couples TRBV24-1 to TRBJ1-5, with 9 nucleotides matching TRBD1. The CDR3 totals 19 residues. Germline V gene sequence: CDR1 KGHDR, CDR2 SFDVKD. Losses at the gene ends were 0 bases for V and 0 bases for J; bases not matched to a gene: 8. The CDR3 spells CATSDLPYDRGVSNQPQHF. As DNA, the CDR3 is TGTGCCACCAGTGATTTGCCCTACGACAGGGGGGTTAGCAATCAGCCCCAGCATTTT.

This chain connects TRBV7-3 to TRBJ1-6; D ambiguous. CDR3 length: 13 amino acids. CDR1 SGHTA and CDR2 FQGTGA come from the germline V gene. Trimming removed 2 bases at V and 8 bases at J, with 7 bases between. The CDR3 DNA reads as TGTGCCAGCAGCTTATACTTCGATTCACCCCTCCACTTT. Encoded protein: CASSLYFDSPLHF.

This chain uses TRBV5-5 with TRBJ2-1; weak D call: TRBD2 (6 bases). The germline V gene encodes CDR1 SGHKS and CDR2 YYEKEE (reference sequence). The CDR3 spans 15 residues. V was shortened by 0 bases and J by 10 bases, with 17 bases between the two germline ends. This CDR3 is CASSLAQRAGGEQFF. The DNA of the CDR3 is TGTGCCAGCAGCTTGGCGCAGCGGGCAGGCGGGGAGCAGTTCTTC.

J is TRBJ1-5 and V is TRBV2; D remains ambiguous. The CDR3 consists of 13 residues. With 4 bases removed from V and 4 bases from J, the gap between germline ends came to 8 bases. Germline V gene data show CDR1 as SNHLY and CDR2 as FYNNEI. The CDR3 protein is CASSGEVNQPQHF. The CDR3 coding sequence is TGTGCCAGCAGTGGTGAGGTAAATCAGCCCCAGCATTTT.

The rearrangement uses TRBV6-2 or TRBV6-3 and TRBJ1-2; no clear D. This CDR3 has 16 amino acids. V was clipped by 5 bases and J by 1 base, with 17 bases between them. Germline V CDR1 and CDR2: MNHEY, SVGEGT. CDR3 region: CASSPFRGEINYGYTF. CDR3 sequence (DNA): TGTGCCAGCAGTCCCTTCCGCGGGGAGATTAACTATGGCTACACCTTC.

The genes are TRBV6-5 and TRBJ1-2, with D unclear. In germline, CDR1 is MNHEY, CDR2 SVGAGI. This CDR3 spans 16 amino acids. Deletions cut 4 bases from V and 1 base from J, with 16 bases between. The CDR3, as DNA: TGTGCCAGCAGTTCCCCCAGAGGGATGTTTAACTATGGCTACACCTTC. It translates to CASSSPRGMFNYGYTF.

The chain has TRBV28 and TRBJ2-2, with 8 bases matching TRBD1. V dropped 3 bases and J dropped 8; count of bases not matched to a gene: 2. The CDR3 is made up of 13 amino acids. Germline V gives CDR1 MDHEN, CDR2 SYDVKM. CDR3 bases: TGTGCCAGCAGTTTCGGACAGGGAGGGGAGCTGTTTTTT. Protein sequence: CASSFGQGGELFF.

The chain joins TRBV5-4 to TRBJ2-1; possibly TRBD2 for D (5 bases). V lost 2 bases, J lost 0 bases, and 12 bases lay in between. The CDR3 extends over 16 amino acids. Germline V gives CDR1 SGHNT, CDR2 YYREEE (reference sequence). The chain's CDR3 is CASSLGGSSSYNEQFF. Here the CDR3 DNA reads TGTGCCAGCAGCTTAGGCGGGTCGAGCTCCTACAATGAGCAGTTCTTC. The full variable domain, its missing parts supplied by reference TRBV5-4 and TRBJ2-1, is ETGVTQSPTHLIKTRGQQVTLRCSSQSGHNTVSWYQQALGQGPQFIFQYYREEENGRGNFPPRFSGLQFPNYSSELNVNALELDDSALYLCASSLGGSSSYNEQFFGPGTRLTVL.

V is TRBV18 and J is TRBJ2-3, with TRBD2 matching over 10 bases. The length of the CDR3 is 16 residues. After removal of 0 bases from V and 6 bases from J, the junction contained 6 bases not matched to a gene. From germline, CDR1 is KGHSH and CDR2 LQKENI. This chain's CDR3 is CASSPPYSGGLDTQYF. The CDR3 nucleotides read TGTGCCAGCTCACCACCTTATAGCGGGGGGCTGGATACGCAGTATTTT.

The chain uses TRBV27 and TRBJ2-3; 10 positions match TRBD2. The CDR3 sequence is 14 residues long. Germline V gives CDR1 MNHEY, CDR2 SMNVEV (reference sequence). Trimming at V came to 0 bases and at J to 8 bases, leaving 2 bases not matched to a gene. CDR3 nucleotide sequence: TGTGCCAGCAGTTTATCAACTAGCGGGGTTACGCAGTATTTT. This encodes CASSLSTSGVTQYF.

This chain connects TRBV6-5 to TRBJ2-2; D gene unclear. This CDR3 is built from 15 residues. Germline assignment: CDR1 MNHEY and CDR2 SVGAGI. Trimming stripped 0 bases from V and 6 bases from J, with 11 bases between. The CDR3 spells CASSYSRQGPGELFF. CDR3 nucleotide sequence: TGTGCCAGCAGTTACTCGCGGCAAGGCCCCGGGGAGCTGTTTTTT.

The CDR3 is CASSLGTGGNQPQHF. In DNA form, the CDR3 reads TGCGCCAGCAGCTTGGGGACAGGAGGGAATCAGCCCCAGCATTTT. The J gene is TRBJ1-5, the V gene TRBV5-1, with TRBD1 matching over 7 bases. This CDR3 has 15 residues. Per the germline V gene, CDR1 is SGHRS and CDR2 is YFSETQ. J lost 4 bases, V lost 0 bases, and 4 bases had no gene match.

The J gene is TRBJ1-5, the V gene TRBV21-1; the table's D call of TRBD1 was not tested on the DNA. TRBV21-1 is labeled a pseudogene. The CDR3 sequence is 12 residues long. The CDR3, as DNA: TGTGCCAGCCCAGGGGCCTATCAGCCCCAGCATTTT. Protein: CASPGAYQPQHF.

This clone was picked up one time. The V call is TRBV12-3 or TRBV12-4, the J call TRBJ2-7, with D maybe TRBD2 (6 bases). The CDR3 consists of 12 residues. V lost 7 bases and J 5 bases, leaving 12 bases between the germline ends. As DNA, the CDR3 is TGTGCCAGCACCCTGTCGGGGGACGAGCAGTACTTC. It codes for CASTLSGDEQYF.

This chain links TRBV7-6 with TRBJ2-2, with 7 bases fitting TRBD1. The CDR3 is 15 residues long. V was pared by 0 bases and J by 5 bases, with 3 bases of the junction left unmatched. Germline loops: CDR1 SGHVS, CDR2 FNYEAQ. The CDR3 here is CASSLATGPTGELFF. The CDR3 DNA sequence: TGTGCCAGCAGCTTAGCGACAGGGCCGACCGGGGAGCTGTTTTTT.

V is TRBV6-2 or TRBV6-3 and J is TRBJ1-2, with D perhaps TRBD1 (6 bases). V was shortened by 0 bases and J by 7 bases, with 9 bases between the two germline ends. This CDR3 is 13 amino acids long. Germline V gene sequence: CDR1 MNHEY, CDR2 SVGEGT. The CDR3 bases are TGTGCCAGCAGTTACTCGAGGGGGACTGGCTACACCTTC. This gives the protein CASSYSRGTGYTF.

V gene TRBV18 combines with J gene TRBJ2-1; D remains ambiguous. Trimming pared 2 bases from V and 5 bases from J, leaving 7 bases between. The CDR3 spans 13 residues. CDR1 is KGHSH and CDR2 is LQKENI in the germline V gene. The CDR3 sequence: CASSPFVDNEQFF. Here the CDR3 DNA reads TGTGCCAGCTCACCATTCGTCGACAATGAGCAGTTCTTC.